The 11 T cell receptor beta chains given below trace back to one sample, sequenced in a study of blood T cell repertoires in COVID-19. Here immunoSEQ multiplex PCR was the method, and the copy in TCRdb shows in-frame clones only, minus some. The table has around 90,000 clones, 85% seen once; the top ten hold approximately 12%. Specimen: peripheral blood. The receptor source for this set is a woman in her 70s with active or convalescent COVID-19.

The rearrangement links TRBV5-1 to TRBJ2-5; 9 bases agree with TRBD1. CDR1 and CDR2 (germline): SGHRS, YFSETQ. The junction had 13 bases not matched to a gene; V was cut back by 4 bases and J by 6 bases. The CDR3 is made up of 16 amino acids. This CDR3 reads CASSGQDRGYVKTQYF. The CDR3 region has the DNA TGCGCCAGCAGCGGACAGGACAGGGGATACGTGAAGACCCAGTACTTC.

The chain carries TRBV2 and TRBJ1-1; 7 bases line up with TRBD1. V lost 6 bases, J lost 1 base, and 14 bases stayed unmatched. CDR3 length: 17 residues. CDR1 SNHLY and CDR2 FYNNEI come from the germline V gene. The CDR3 region has the DNA TGTGCCAGCAGAGACCTTTATTCGGCAGGGGGGAACACTGAAGCTTTCTTT. Encoded protein: CASRDLYSAGGNTEAFF. The full variable domain, completed using reference TRBV2 and TRBJ1-1, is EPEVTQTPSHQVTQMGQEVILRCVPISNHLYFYWYRQILGQKVEFLVSFYNNEISEKSEIFDDQFSVERPDGSNFTLKIRSTKLEDSAMYFCASRDLYSAGGNTEAFFGQGTRLTVV.

The CDR3 reads CASSIAPGTATGANVLTF. DNA of the CDR3: TGTGCCAGTAGTATAGCCCCAGGGACAGCTACTGGGGCCAACGTCCTGACTTTC. This chain connects TRBV19 to TRBJ2-6; 7 positions match TRBD1. The CDR3 runs 18 residues. Germline V gives CDR1 LNHDA, CDR2 SQIVND (reference sequence). The J segment lost 2 bases and the V segment lost 1 base, leaving 8 bases of the junction unmatched.

This clone was counted once. The rearrangement uses TRBV13 and TRBJ2-3; a weak D match, TRBD2 (5 bases). The CDR3 has 15 residues. Trimming cost V 0 bases and J 2 bases, with 9 bases left between them. The germline CDR1 and CDR2 sequences are PRHDT and FYEKMQ (reference sequence). CDR3 region: CASSLGDLSTDTQYF. CDR3 coding DNA: TGTGCCAGCAGCTTAGGGGACTTATCCACAGATACGCAGTATTTT. Full variable domain (remainder filled in from reference TRBV13 and TRBJ2-3): AAGVIQSPRHLIKEKRETATLKCYPIPRHDTVYWYQQGPGQDPQFLISFYEKMQSDKGSIPDRFSAQQFSDYHSELNMSSLELGDSALYFCASSLGDLSTDTQYFGPGTRLTVL.

The rearrangement links TRBV27 to TRBJ1-1; a weak D match, TRBD1 (6 bases). CDR1 is MNHEY, CDR2 SMNVEV, per germline (reference sequence). The ends were cut back, 8 bases at V and 5 bases at J, with 15 bases in the middle. The CDR3 loop spans 13 amino acids. In DNA, the CDR3 is TGTGCCAGCCTCTCGGCAGGGGAAACTGAAGCTTTCTTT. Protein sequence: CASLSAGETEAFF.

V usage is TRBV28 and J usage is TRBJ1-3, with 8 bases identical to TRBD1. CDR1 is MDHEN and CDR2 is SYDVKM in the germline V gene. There are 15 residues in the CDR3. V was pared by 5 bases and J by 3 bases, with 6 bases of the junction left unmatched. CDR3 nucleotide sequence: TGTGCCAGCAGTAGGGCCGGGACAGGTGGAAACACCATATATTTT. Translating gives CASSRAGTGGNTIYF.

The genes are TRBV4-2 and TRBJ1-3; D remains unclear. Trimming shortened V by 0 bases and J by 1 base, and 13 bases separated the two germline ends. CDR1 and CDR2 (germline): LGHNA, YNFKEQ. The CDR3 length is 17 residues. CDR3 DNA sequence: TGTGCCAGCAGCCAAGATCCGTCAGGCGTGTCTGGAAACACCATATATTTT. It specifies CASSQDPSGVSGNTIYF.

The chain has TRBV5-1 and TRBJ2-5; perhaps TRBD2 as D (5 bases). Deletions cut 1 base from V and 1 base from J, with 8 bases between. This CDR3 spans 14 amino acids. The germline gives CDR1 SGHRS, CDR2 YFSETQ. The CDR3 protein is CASSLYGVQETQYF. CDR3 DNA: TGCGCCAGCAGCTTGTACGGGGTCCAAGAGACCCAGTACTTC.

This clone was seen a single time. This rearrangement joins TRBV18 to TRBJ1-1; D not resolved. Trimming removed 1 base from V and 7 bases from J, with 13 bases in between. CDR1 is KGHSH and CDR2 is LQKENI in the germline V gene. The CDR3 has 14 residues. The CDR3 region is CASSPQEGFGEAFF. In DNA form, the CDR3 reads TGTGCCAGCTCACCACAGGAGGGATTCGGTGAAGCTTTCTTT.

The chain employs TRBV5-1 and TRBJ1-1; D perhaps matches TRBD1 (5 bases). Germline V gene data show CDR1 as SGHRS and CDR2 as YFSETQ. Trimming removed 0 bases from V and 6 bases from J, with 15 bases in between. This CDR3 is built from 15 residues. This chain's CDR3 is CASSLDRGFAPEAFF. In nucleotides, the CDR3 is TGCGCCAGCAGCTTGGATCGGGGGTTCGCCCCTGAAGCTTTCTTT.

This rearrangement joins TRBV7-9 to TRBJ2-7; possibly TRBD2 for D (6 bases). The V end lost 3 bases, the J end lost 2 bases, and 8 bases lay between the germline ends. The CDR3 length is 13 residues. Germline V lookup: CDR1 SEHNR, CDR2 FQNEAQ (reference sequence). Here the CDR3 reads CASSFRGTYEQYF. The CDR3 DNA follows: TGTGCCAGCAGCTTCCGGGGGACCTACGAGCAGTACTTC.